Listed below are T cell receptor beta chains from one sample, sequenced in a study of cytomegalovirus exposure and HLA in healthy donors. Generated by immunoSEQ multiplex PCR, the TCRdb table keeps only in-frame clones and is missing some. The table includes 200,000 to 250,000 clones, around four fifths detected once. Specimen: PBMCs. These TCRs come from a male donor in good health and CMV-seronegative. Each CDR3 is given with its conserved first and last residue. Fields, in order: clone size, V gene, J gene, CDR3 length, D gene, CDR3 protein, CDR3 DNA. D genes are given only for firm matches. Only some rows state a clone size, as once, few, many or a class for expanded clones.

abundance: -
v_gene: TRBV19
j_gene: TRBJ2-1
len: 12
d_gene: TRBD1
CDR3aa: CASSDRAGEQFF
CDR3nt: TGTGCCAGTAGTGACAGGGCGGGTGAGCAGTTCTTC

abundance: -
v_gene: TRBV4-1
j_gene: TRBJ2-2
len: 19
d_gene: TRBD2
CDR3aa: CASSRERWTSGGSTGELFF
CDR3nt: TGCGCCAGCAGCCGGGAACGATGGACTAGCGGGGGCTCCACCGGGGAGCTGTTTTTT

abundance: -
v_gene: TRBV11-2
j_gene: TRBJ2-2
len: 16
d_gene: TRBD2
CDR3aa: CASSTRLAGVSGELFF
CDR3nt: TGTGCCAGCAGCACAAGACTAGCGGGAGTTTCCGGGGAGCTGTTTTTT

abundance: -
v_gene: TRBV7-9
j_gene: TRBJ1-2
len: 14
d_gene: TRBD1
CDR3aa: CASSLAQGAFGYTF
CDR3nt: TGTGCCAGCAGCTTAGCACAGGGGGCGTTTGGCTACACCTTC

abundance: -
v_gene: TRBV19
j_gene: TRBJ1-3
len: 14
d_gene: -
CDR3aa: CASISGASGNTIYF
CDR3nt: TGTGCCAGTATCTCAGGGGCCTCTGGAAACACCATATATTTT

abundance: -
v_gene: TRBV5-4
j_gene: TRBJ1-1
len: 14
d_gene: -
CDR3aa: CASSLDRKGTEAFF
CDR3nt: TGTGCCAGCAGCTTAGACAGGAAGGGCACTGAAGCTTTCTTT

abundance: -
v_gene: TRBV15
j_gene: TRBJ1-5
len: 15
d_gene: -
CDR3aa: CATSGTGGANQPQHF
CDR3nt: TGTGCCACCAGCGGGACGGGAGGCGCCAATCAGCCCCAGCATTTT

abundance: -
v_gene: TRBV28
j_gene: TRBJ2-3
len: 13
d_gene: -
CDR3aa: CASNVQGTDTQYF
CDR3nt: TGTGCCAGCAACGTACAGGGGACTGATACGCAGTATTTT

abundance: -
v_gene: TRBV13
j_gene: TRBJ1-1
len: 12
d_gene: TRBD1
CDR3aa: CASSSRTGEAFF
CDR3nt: TGTGCCAGCAGCTCCCGGACAGGTGAAGCTTTCTTT

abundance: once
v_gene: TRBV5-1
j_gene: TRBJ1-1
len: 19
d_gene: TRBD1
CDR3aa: CASSFPRGTGSIQNTEAFF
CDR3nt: TGCGCCAGCAGCTTCCCACGCGGGACAGGGAGCATCCAGAACACTGAAGCTTTCTTT

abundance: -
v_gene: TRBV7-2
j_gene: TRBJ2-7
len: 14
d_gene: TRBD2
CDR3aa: CASSLRTSGGEQYF
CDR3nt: TGTGCCAGCAGCTTAAGGACTAGCGGGGGGGAGCAGTACTTC

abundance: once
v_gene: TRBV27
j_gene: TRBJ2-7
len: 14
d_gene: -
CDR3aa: CASRDPGYGYEQYF
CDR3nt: TGTGCCAGCAGAGACCCAGGGTATGGCTACGAGCAGTACTTC

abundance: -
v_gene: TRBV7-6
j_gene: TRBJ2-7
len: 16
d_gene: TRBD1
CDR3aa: CASSFSVGQGPYEQYF
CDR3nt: TGTGCCAGCAGCTTCTCCGTAGGACAGGGTCCCTACGAGCAGTACTTC

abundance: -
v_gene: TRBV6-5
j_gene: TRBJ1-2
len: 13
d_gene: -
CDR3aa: CASSYSRGHGYTF
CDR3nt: TGTGCCAGCAGTTACTCCCGGGGTCATGGCTACACCTTC

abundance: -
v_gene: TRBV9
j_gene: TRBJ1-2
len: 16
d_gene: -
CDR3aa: CASSVATRPEGYGYTF
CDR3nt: TGTGCCAGCAGCGTAGCTACGAGACCCGAGGGCTATGGCTACACCTTC

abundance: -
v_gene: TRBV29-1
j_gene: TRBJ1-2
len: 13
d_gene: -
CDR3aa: CSVEKPGFFGYTF
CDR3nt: TGCAGCGTTGAAAAGCCGGGGTTCTTCGGCTACACCTTC

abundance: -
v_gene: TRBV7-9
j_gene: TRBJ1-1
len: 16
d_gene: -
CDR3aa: CSTKPRPREGDTEAFF
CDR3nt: TGTTCCACCAAACCTAGACCCAGGGAGGGTGACACTGAAGCTTTCTTT

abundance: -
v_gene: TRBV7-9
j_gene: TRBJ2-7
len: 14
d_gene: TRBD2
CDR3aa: CASSLLAGSYEQYF
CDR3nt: TGTGCCAGCAGCTTACTAGCGGGATCCTACGAGCAGTACTTC

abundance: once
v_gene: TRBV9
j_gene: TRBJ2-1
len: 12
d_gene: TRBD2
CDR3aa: CASGTRGDEQFF
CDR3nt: TGTGCCAGCGGGACTAGGGGGGATGAGCAGTTCTTC

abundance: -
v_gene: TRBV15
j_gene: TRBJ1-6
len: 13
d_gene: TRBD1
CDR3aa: CATSRDRGQPLHF
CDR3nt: TGTGCCACCAGCCGGGACAGGGGGCAACCCCTCCACTTT

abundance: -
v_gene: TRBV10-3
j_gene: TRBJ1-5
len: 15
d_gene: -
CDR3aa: CAISGSGSGNQPQHF
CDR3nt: TGTGCCATCAGTGGATCAGGATCGGGCAATCAGCCCCAGCATTTT

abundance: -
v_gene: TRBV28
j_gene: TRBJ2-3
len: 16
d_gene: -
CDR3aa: CASSTGVNFKGDTQYF
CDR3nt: TGTGCCAGCAGTACGGGAGTGAATTTCAAGGGAGATACGCAGTATTTT

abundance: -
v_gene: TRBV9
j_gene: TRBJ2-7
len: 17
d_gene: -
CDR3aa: CASSKGPMGTPNYEQYF
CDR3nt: TGTGCCAGCAGCAAAGGACCTATGGGGACACCGAACTACGAGCAGTACTTC

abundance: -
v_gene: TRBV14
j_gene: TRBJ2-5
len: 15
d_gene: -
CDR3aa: CASSQTAGRGETQYF
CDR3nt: TGTGCCAGCAGCCAGACGGCAGGCCGGGGGGAGACCCAGTACTTC

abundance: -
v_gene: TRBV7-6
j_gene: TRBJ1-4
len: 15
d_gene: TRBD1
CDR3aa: CASSAGTGGREKLFF
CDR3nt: TGTGCCAGCAGCGCTGGGACAGGGGGTCGCGAAAAACTGTTTTTT

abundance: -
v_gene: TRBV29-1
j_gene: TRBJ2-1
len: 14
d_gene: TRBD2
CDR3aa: CSDQTSGLGDEQFF
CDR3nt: TGCAGCGATCAGACTAGCGGCCTAGGGGATGAGCAGTTCTTC

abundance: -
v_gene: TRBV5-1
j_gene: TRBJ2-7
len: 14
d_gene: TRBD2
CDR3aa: CASSLTSGSYEQYF
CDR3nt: TGCGCCAGCAGCCTCACTAGCGGGAGCTACGAGCAGTACTTC

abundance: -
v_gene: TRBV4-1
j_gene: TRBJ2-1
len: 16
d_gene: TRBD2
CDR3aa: CASSQEPSGPYNEQFF
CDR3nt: TGCGCCAGCAGCCAAGAACCTAGCGGGCCCTACAATGAGCAGTTCTTC

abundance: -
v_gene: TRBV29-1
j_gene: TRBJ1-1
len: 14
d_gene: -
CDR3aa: CSVGGGGRGTEAFF
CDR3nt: TGCAGCGTTGGGGGCGGGGGCCGCGGCACTGAAGCTTTCTTT

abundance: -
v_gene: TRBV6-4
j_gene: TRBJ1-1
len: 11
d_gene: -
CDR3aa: CASIQGTEAFF
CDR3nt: TGTGCCAGCATTCAGGGAACTGAAGCTTTCTTT

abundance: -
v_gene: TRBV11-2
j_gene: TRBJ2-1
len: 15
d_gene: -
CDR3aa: CASSAGPTSENEQFF
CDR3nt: TGTGCCAGCAGCGCCGGCCCGACTTCGGAAAATGAGCAGTTCTTC

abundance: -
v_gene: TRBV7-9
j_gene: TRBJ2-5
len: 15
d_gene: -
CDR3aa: CASSPAVEAQETQYF
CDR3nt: TGTGCCAGCAGCCCCGCGGTAGAAGCCCAAGAGACCCAGTACTTC

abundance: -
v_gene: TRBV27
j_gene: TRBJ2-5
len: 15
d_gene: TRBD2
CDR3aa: CASSFSLAEQETQYF
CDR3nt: TGTGCCAGCAGTTTTAGCCTAGCGGAACAAGAGACCCAGTACTTC

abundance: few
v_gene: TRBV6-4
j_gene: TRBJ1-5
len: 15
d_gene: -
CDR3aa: CASSDSNAGNQPQHF
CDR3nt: TGTGCCAGCAGTGACTCGAATGCCGGGAATCAGCCCCAGCATTTT

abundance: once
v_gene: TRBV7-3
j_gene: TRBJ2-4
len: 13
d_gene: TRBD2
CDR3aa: CASSPERGSIQYF
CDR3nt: TGTGCCAGCAGCCCAGAGCGGGGCTCCATTCAGTACTTC

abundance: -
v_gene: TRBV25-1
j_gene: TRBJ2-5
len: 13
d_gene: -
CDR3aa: CASSSQGRETQYF
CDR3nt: TGTGCCAGCAGTAGCCAGGGGCGGGAGACCCAGTACTTC

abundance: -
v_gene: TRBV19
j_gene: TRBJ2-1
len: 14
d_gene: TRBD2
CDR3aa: CASSPGLGYNEQFF
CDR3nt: TGTGCCAGTAGCCCTGGACTAGGTTACAATGAGCAGTTCTTC

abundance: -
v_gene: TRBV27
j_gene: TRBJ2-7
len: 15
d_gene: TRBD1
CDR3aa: CASSLGGQASYEQYF
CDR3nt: TGTGCCAGCAGCCTAGGTGGACAGGCAAGCTACGAGCAGTACTTC

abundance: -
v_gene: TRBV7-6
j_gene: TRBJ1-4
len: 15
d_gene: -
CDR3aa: CASSLQQGSNEKLFF
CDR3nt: TGTGCCAGCAGCTTACAACAGGGCTCTAATGAAAAACTGTTTTTT

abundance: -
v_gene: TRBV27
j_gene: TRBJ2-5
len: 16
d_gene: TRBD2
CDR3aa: CASSLLGGLAEETQYF
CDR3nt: TGTGCCAGCAGTTTATTGGGGGGACTAGCGGAAGAGACCCAGTACTTC

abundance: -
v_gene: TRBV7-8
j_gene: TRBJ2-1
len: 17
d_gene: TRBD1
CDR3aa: CASSYRDRGIGYNEQFF
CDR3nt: TGTGCCAGCAGCTACAGGGACAGGGGAATTGGTTACAATGAGCAGTTCTTC

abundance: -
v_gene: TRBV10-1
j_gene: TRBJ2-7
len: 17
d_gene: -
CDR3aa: CASSESSWGPSSYEQYF
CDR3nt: TGCGCCAGCAGTGAGTCCTCTTGGGGGCCCAGCTCCTACGAGCAGTACTTC

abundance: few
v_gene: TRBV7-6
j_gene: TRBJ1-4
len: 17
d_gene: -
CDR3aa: CASSLRPPWGGYEKLFF
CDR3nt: TGTGCCAGCAGCTTAAGGCCCCCATGGGGGGGTTATGAAAAACTGTTTTTT

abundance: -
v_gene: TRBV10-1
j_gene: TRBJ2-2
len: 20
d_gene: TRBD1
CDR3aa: CASSESNPGQRGPNTGELFF
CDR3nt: TGCGCCAGCAGTGAGTCTAACCCGGGACAGAGGGGACCGAACACCGGGGAGCTGTTTTTT

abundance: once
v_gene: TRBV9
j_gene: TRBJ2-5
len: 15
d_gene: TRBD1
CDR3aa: CASSAHEGTGETQYF
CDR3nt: TGTGCCAGCAGCGCGCATGAGGGGACAGGGGAGACCCAGTACTTC

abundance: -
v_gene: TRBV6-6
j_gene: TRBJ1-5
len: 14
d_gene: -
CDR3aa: CASSYRPGNQPQHF
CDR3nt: TGTGCCAGCAGTTACCGGCCGGGGAACCAGCCCCAGCATTTT

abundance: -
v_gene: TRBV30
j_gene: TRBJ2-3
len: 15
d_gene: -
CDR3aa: CAWRLAGANTDTQYF
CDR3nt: TGTGCCTGGAGACTAGCCGGGGCTAACACAGATACGCAGTATTTT

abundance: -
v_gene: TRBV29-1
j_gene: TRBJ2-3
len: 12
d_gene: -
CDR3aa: CSATQGTDTQYF
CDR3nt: TGCAGCGCAACCCAGGGGACAGATACGCAGTATTTT